These 14 T cell receptor beta chains came from one sample sequenced in a study of blood T cell repertoires in COVID-19 (dated by TCRdb to about 2020). The library came from the immunoSEQ multiplex PCR assay. TCRdb stores this immuneACCESS table with in-frame sequences only. Part of the clones is absent; in the studies checked, under half of the shortfall reflects unresolved V genes, and no reason is known for the rest. The sample contains more than 250,000 clones, around 82% of them found a single time. Approximately 9% of the sample is held by the ten biggest clonotypes. The sample taken for sequencing was peripheral blood. The origin of the receptors is a human donor in a cohort sampled during active COVID-19.

The chain couples TRBV6-1 to TRBJ2-7; a possible D gene is TRBD1 (5 bases). The germline V and J ends were trimmed by 5 bases and 4 bases, with 12 bases remaining between them. Looked up from germline, CDR1 is MNHNS and CDR2 is SASEGT. The CDR3 runs to 13 residues. CDR3 amino acids: CASSQQQVYEQYF. DNA of the CDR3: TGTGCCAGCAGTCAACAACAGGTATACGAGCAGTACTTC.

The J gene is TRBJ2-3, the V gene TRBV14, with 11 bases lining up with TRBD2. The V gene's germline CDR1 is SGHDN and CDR2 FVKESK. The CDR3 totals 15 residues. V lost 2 bases to trimming and J lost 3 bases; unmatched junction nucleotides: 1. The CDR3 DNA sequence: TGTGCCAGCAGCCAACTAGCGGGGGGAACAGATACGCAGTATTTT. This encodes CASSQLAGGTDTQYF. The variable domain in full, with the rest retrieved from reference TRBV14 and TRBJ2-3, is EAGVTQFPSHSVIEKGQTVTLRCDPISGHDNLYWYRRVMGKEIKFLLHFVKESKQDESGMPNNRFLAERTGGTYSTLKVQPAELEDSGVYFCASSQLAGGTDTQYFGPGTRLTVL.

The chain combines TRBV4-1 with TRBJ2-3; 10 positions agree with TRBD1. Losses at the gene ends were 0 bases for V and 5 bases for J; bases not matched to a gene: 2. Germline V lookup: CDR1 MGHRA, CDR2 YSYEKL. This CDR3 is 15 amino acids long. CDR3 sequence (DNA): TGCGCCAGCAGCCAAGATGGACAGGGGGGAGATACGCAGTATTTT. Translating it yields CASSQDGQGGDTQYF.

This clone was seen only once. The rearrangement links TRBV5-4 to TRBJ1-2; D is uncertain. CDR1 and CDR2 (germline): SGHNT, YYREEE (reference sequence). Trimming left V 6 bases short and J 3 bases short, with 15 bases between. The CDR3 runs to 14 residues. In DNA form, the CDR3 reads TGTGCCAGCACCTCGGAGATTATGGACTATGGCTACACCTTC. Residues: CASTSEIMDYGYTF.

DNA of the CDR3: TGTGCCAGCAGTTATTCTAATGAGCAGTTCTTC. It yields the protein CASSYSNEQFF. The chain recombines TRBV6-5 with TRBJ2-1; D is undetermined. Looked up from germline, CDR1 is MNHEY and CDR2 is SVGAGI. V lost 3 bases, J lost 7 bases, and 4 bases lay in between. There are 11 residues in the CDR3.

V gene TRBV5-4 combines with J gene TRBJ1-3; D might be TRBD1 (6 bases). V was trimmed by 4 bases and J by 0 bases, leaving 17 bases between them. The germline CDR1 and CDR2 sequences are SGHNT and YYREEE (reference sequence). The CDR3 length is 17 residues. CDR3 nucleotide sequence: TGTGCCAGCAGCCCTACAGCTGGACAGCTCTCTGGAAACACCATATATTTT. This encodes CASSPTAGQLSGNTIYF.

The V gene is TRBV9, the J gene TRBJ1-5; D might be TRBD1 (5 bases). CDR3 length: 15 amino acids. V was shortened by 0 bases and J by 3 bases, with 10 bases between the two germline ends. The germline CDR1 and CDR2 sequences are SGDLS and YYNGEE. The CDR3 is CASSVEGVINQPQHF. The CDR3 nucleotides read TGTGCCAGCAGCGTAGAAGGGGTTATCAATCAGCCCCAGCATTTT.

This clone was seen a handful of times. V is TRBV7-9 and J is TRBJ1-2; 8 bases are a match to TRBD1. The V segment lost 5 bases and the J segment 5 bases; nucleotides outside the gene matches: 10. Per the germline V gene, CDR1 is SEHNR and CDR2 is FQNEAQ (reference sequence). This CDR3 is 15 amino acids long. The CDR3 spells CASSHTMTGEYGYTF. CDR3 coding DNA: TGTGCCAGCAGCCATACAATGACAGGGGAATATGGCTACACCTTC.

This rearrangement joins TRBV4-1 to TRBJ1-3; D may be TRBD1 (5 bases). V lost 4 bases to trimming and J lost 1 base, with 8 bases between them. This CDR3 region has 14 residues. CDR1 is MGHRA and CDR2 is YSYEKL in the germline V gene. The CDR3 spells CASSRAGSGNTIYF. The CDR3 DNA reads as TGCGCCAGCAGCCGGGCAGGGTCTGGAAACACCATATATTTT.

The chain has TRBV6-5 and TRBJ1-2; 7 nucleotides agree with TRBD1. Trimming cost V 6 bases and J 4 bases; bases outside gene matches: 8. Germline V lookup: CDR1 MNHEY, CDR2 SVGAGI. CDR3 length equals 14 residues. CDR3 residues: CASRYRGSLYGYTF. In DNA form, the CDR3 reads TGTGCCAGCAGATACAGGGGAAGCCTCTATGGCTACACCTTC.

The chain is built from TRBV5-1 and TRBJ2-5; possible D gene TRBD1, 6 bases. The CDR3 contains 13 residues. Trimming removed 3 bases at V and 5 bases at J, with 11 bases between. Germline V gene lookup returns CDR1 SGHRS and CDR2 YFSETQ. The CDR3 protein is CASSSQGGETQYF. Here the CDR3 DNA reads TGCGCCAGCAGCTCACAGGGTGGTGAGACCCAGTACTTC.

The genes are TRBV28 and TRBJ2-7; TRBD2 aligns across 7 bases. Trimming took 6 bases from V and 2 from J; bases not matched to a gene: 4. The CDR3 sequence is 13 residues long. The V gene's germline CDR1 is MDHEN and CDR2 SYDVKM. The DNA for the CDR3 is TGTGCCAGCAGACCCGGGGGGACCTACGAGCAGTACTTC. Protein sequence: CASRPGGTYEQYF.

This clone was picked up a small number of times. The chain uses TRBV6-9 and TRBJ2-7; 7 bases line up with TRBD2. CDR3 length: 17 amino acids. CDR1 is MNHGY, CDR2 SVAAGI, per germline. J lost 0 bases, V lost 2 bases, and 10 bases had no gene match. This chain's CDR3 is CASSYPIGLADSYEQYF. The CDR3 bases are TGTGCCAGCAGTTATCCCATCGGCCTAGCGGACTCCTACGAGCAGTACTTC.

The chain carries TRBV23-1 and TRBJ2-3; 10 bases are a match to TRBD2. TRBV23-1 is treated as an ORF (open reading frame) with a function not yet certain. The CDR3 has 16 amino acids. J lost 4 bases, V lost 2 bases, and 6 bases had no gene match. This CDR3 is CASSQPAGGPPDTQYF. CDR3 nucleotides: TGCGCCAGCAGTCAACCAGCGGGAGGGCCACCAGATACGCAGTATTTT.